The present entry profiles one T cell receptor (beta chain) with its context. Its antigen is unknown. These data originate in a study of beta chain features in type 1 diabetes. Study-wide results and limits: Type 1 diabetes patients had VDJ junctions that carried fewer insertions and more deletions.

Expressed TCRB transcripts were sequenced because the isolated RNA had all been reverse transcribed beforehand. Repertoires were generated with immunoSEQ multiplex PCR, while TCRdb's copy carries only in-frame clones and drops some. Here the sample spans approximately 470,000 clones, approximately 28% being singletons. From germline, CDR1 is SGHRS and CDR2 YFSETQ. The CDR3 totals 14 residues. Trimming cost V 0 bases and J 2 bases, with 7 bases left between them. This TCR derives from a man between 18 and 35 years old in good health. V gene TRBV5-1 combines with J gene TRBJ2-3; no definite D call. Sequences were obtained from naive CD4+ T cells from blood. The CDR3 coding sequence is TGCGCCAGCAGCTTGGTACAACTCACAGATACGCAGTATTTT. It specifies CASSLVQLTDTQYF.